This TCR beta chain was identified in a study of blood T cell repertoires in COVID-19 (dated by TCRdb to between 2020 and 2021). Regarding the study in general: Collaborator samples came from the United States, Italy and Spain and covered acute and convalescent phases of COVID-19. Where available, HLA class I and class II types were obtained from metadata supplied by the sample provider rather than from assay-based typing. Sample metadata almost always included a de-identified subject ID, COVID-19 status, age in years and sex. The repertoires were released in a freely available public database meant as a resource for research on the immune response to SARS-CoV-2. The samples were drawn from the first 160 participants of the ongoing ImmuneRACE study and from over 950 subjects provided by 6 global collaborators. The material from the prospective study consisted of cDNA or gDNA derived from T cells, B-cell-depleted T cells, or PBMCs. The dataset comprised deeply sampled blood TCRbeta repertoires from subjects exposed to, actively infected with, or recovered from COVID-19.

TCRbeta CDR3 regions were amplified from genomic DNA by means of the immunoSEQ Assay, a bias-controlled multiplex PCR. In the paper's pipeline: Nucleated cell counts per sample were estimated from amplification of reference gene primers within the assay. Sequence reads were collapsed and filtered to measure the absolute abundance of every unique TCRbeta CDR3 rearrangement. For each sample, productive Simpson clonality was calculated as the square root of Simpson's diversity index over productive rearrangements. TCRdb holds this immuneACCESS table with in-frame rearrangements only. Some clones are missing; in checked studies, unresolved V genes explain under half, and the rest has no known cause. Clone size and V and J calls were adopted from that table, with D and trimming inferred from the DNA. A total of about 150,000 clones appear in this sample, just under 85% of them only once. The ten largest account for 25% to 35% of the sample.

Findings and caveats that apply to the study as a whole: The amount of clinical and demographic metadata varied by source and participant and was provided uncurated.

The collaborating institutions used their own protocols to collect whole blood in K2EDTA tubes. For TCRbeta analysis, collaborators shipped samples in one of three forms: frozen whole blood, isolated PBMCs, or DNA extracted from either of those sample types. To note about this clone: Its specific antigen is unknown. No base qualities exist here, and no much larger clone lies one base off it.

Sequencing was performed on peripheral blood. This receptor was taken from a woman aged 60-75 years with acute or convalescent COVID-19.

This receptor has the CDR3 CASSLGHGNTIYF. DNA sequence: TGTGCCAGCAGTCTTGGACACGGAAACACCATATATTTT. The rearranged segments are TRBV28 and TRBJ1-3, with a tentative D gene TRBD1 over 5 matching bases. The germline V gene encodes CDR1 MDHEN and CDR2 SYDVKM. V gives up 5 bases and J gives up 4 bases, and the segment between their germline ends measures 9 bases. CDR3 length: 13 amino acids, cysteine to phenylalanine. The sequence is cut down to CDR3 DNA, 39 bases in frame from base 1.